The entry below gives a single T cell receptor (beta chain) sequence along with its context. The data belong to a study of tumor-infiltrating lymphocytes in primary liver carcinoma. Between roughly 18 and 30 mg of unsorted bulk tissue served as the source from which RNA and DNA were co-extracted. With 3 bases removed from V and 9 bases from J, the gap between germline ends came to 17 bases. The germline V gene has CDR1 SGHAT and CDR2 FQNNGV. The CDR3 runs 15 residues. A constant-region primer primed TCR beta cDNA synthesis from 500 ng of total RNA. Each TCR beta library was derived from three nested multiplex PCR rounds that employed slightly modified ARM-PCR. A C-beta reverse primer was combined with TRBV1-TRBV30 forward primers in the first two PCR rounds, and each round had about 10 cycles. TCRdb re-derived calls from the multiplex PCR reads in MiXCR, one entry per CDR3 protein. The table shows roughly 120,000 distinct CDR3 sequences, with roughly 75% occurring only once.

The J gene is TRBJ2-2, the V gene TRBV11-2; TRBD2 might be the D (6 bases). Sequenced input: tumor-adjacent normal liver tissue. The receptor's source is a woman aged 55-70 years with primary liver carcinoma and hepatitis B virus infection. The CDR3 DNA reads as TGTGCCAGCAGCTTCGTGGGAGGACCAATCAGGGAGCTGTTTTTT. It codes for CASSFVGGPIRELFF.